Presented here are 7 T cell receptor beta chains from one specimen sequenced in a study of post-analysis software for immune sequencing data. Broader study findings: Higher frequency in patients than in controls was seen for five TRBV segments, with TRBV5-6, TRBV5-1 and TRBV20-1 among them.

Unique molecular identifiers featured in each of the TCR beta cDNA libraries. TCRdb re-derived calls from the PCR reads in MiXCR, one entry per CDR3 protein. The data contain roughly 540,000 distinct CDR3 sequences, about a third of them singletons. Their recognized antigens are unknown. Sequencing was done on a sample of blood. Source of these receptors: a girl aged 2-17 years with multiple sclerosis.

This clonotype has only a few counts. The V call is TRBV6-5, the J call TRBJ2-5, with D unresolved. Germline CDR1 and CDR2: MNHEY and SVGAGI. CDR3 length: 15 amino acids. The V end was cut by 0 bases, the J end by 1 base, with 9 bases between. The CDR3 here is CASSYSGRFQETQYF. The CDR3 nucleotides are TGTGCCAGCAGTTACTCGGGCAGATTCCAAGAGACCCAGTACTTC.

The rearrangement links TRBV27 to TRBJ2-3; D possibly matches TRBD1 or TRBD2 (6 bases each). The V gene lost 4 bases and the J gene lost 2 bases, with 13 bases spanning the gap. The CDR3 has 15 residues. The germline V gene encodes CDR1 MNHEY and CDR2 SMNVEV (reference sequence). The CDR3 reads CASSSPGAPTDTQYF. The CDR3 DNA reads as TGTGCCAGCAGTTCCCCGGGGGCCCCCACAGATACGCAGTATTTT.

The chain combines TRBV20-1 with TRBJ2-7, with D perhaps TRBD1 (6 bases). The length of the CDR3 is 11 residues. Germline CDR1 and CDR2: DFQATT and SNEGSKA (reference sequence). V gave up 7 bases and J gave up 2 bases, with 9 bases separating them. For the CDR3, the DNA is TGCAGTGGGGACATAACCTACGAGCAGTACTTC. It encodes CSGDITYEQYF.

This clonotype was picked up a small number of times. The chain employs TRBV3-1 and TRBJ1-1; D unresolved. The CDR3 covers 13 residues. V dropped 7 bases and J dropped 0 bases, with 9 bases sitting between them. The germline V gene encodes CDR1 LGHDT and CDR2 YNNKEL (reference sequence). CDR3 in DNA: TGTGCCAGCATCGACCAGATGAACACTGAAGCTTTCTTT. This sequence encodes CASIDQMNTEAFF. Filled out from reference TRBV3-1 and TRBJ1-1, the complete variable domain reads DTAVSQTPKYLVTQMGNDKSIKCEQNLGHDTMYWYKQDSKKFLKIMFSYNNKELIINETVPNRFSPKSPDKAHLNLHINSLELGDSAVYFCASIDQMNTEAFFGQGTRLTVV.

This clonotype was observed a handful of times. The CDR3 reads CASSFGLGGTEAFF. The CDR3 DNA reads as TGTGCCAGCAGCTTTGGACTCGGCGGCACTGAAGCTTTCTTT. The chain combines TRBV7-9 with TRBJ1-1; D unclear. Germline V gene lookup returns CDR1 SEHNR and CDR2 FQNEAQ (reference sequence). The CDR3 is 14 amino acids. The V end lost 3 bases, the J end lost 4 bases, and 12 bases lay between the germline ends.

The gene calls are TRBV11-3 and TRBJ2-3; tentative D call: TRBD2 (6 bases). The CDR3 length is 15 residues. Trimming removed 2 bases from V and 6 bases from J, with 15 bases in between. Germline V gene lookup returns CDR1 SGHNT and CDR2 YENEEA. In DNA form, the CDR3 reads TGTGCCAGCAGCTTAAGGGACTCGGGGCCGGATACGCAGTATTTT. Amino acids: CASSLRDSGPDTQYF.

The chain has TRBV4-1 and TRBJ1-3; D is possibly TRBD1 (5 bases). The CDR3 consists of 17 residues. Germline-derived CDR1 and CDR2 are MGHRA and YSYEKL. Deletions cut 0 bases from V and 0 bases from J, with 12 bases between. This CDR3 is CASSQDRGSGSGNTIYF. The CDR3 coding sequence is TGCGCCAGCAGCCAAGATAGGGGTTCGGGCTCTGGAAACACCATATATTTT.